This T cell receptor (beta chain) was recovered during a study of T cells after yellow fever vaccination. This clonotype was detected many times. Antigen specificity is unknown. V was clipped by 5 bases and J by 6 bases; unmatched bases: 5. The CDR3 contains 13 residues. Germline V lookup: CDR1 MNHNS, CDR2 SASEGT. It was through 5'RACE template switching that TCR cDNA was made, with a universal primer site and UMIs added. Using its own MiXCR run on the 5' RACE reads, TCRdb lists one record per CDR3 protein. The table has tens of thousands of distinct CDR3 sequences, 7% to 8.5% seen once. Overall study results and limits: The CD4 and CD8 compartments had a small share of their clonotypes in common.

Sample: CD8+ T cells sorted from PBMCs, taken roughly 14 days after the first yellow fever vaccination. V is TRBV6-1 and J is TRBJ2-7; 9 nucleotides match TRBD2. This receptor was identified in a man aged 18 to 30 who received the YFV17D yellow fever vaccine. CDR3 loop: CASSPGLAREQYF. The CDR3 DNA follows: TGTGCCAGCAGTCCCGGACTAGCGCGCGAGCAGTACTTC.